These 10 T cell receptor beta chains share one sample of origin, sequenced in a study of regulatory T cells in long-lasting Graves disease. Time point noted: newly diagnosed GD, antithyroid drugs for less than 3 months. The TCR library used RNA extracted from PBMCs. Through Arm-PCR of CDR3 regions and iRepertoire HTBI primers, TCR beta libraries were built. TCRdb processed the multiplex PCR reads anew with MiXCR; each CDR3 protein has one entry. The sample has a few hundred thousand distinct CDR3 sequences, 20% seen once. The sequencing used peripheral blood mononuclear cells (PBMCs), collected at new diagnosis, from a patient treated with antithyroid drugs. The receptor source for this set is a female donor with Graves disease.

The rearrangement uses TRBV6-1 and TRBJ2-7; 9 positions match TRBD2. The CDR3 covers 15 residues. Trimming cost V 6 bases and J 4 bases; bases outside gene matches: 10. Germline loops: CDR1 MNHNS, CDR2 SASEGT. The CDR3 spells CASSHIGLAIYEQYF. CDR3 in DNA: TGTGCCAGCAGCCATATAGGACTAGCGATATACGAGCAGTACTTC.

This clonotype was seen ten or more times. The V call is TRBV7-2, the J call TRBJ2-5; D unclear. V was clipped by 4 bases and J by 2 bases, with 17 bases between them. The CDR3 has 16 amino acids. Germline CDR1 is SGHTA and CDR2 is FQGNSA. The CDR3 nucleotides read TGTGCCAGCAGCTCCTCACGGTTGAGATCACAAGAGACCCAGTACTTC. Protein: CASSSSRLRSQETQYF.

This clonotype appeared a few times. A much bigger clone sits one base away, suggesting this may be a read error. This rearrangement joins TRBV28 to TRBJ2-1; D is perhaps TRBD1 (6 bases). The V end was cut by 5 bases, the J end by 5 bases, with 10 bases between. In germline, CDR1 is MDHEN, CDR2 SYDVKM. CDR3 length: 13 residues. CDR3 bases: TGTGCCAGCAGTATCCAGGGGCACAATGAGCAGTTCTTC. This translates into CASSIQGHNEQFF.

This clonotype came up many times. The chain joins TRBV27 to TRBJ2-3; D possibly corresponds to TRBD1 (5 bases). V lost 7 bases and J lost 0, with 14 bases in between. This CDR3 is built from 15 residues. Germline values: CDR1 MNHEY, CDR2 SMNVEV (reference sequence). CDR3 sequence: CASTLDKSSTDTQYF. The CDR3 coding sequence is TGTGCCAGCACCCTGGACAAATCGAGCACAGATACGCAGTATTTT.

Note on this clonotype: Being one base from a much bigger clone, this may be a read error. The chain employs TRBV7-2 and TRBJ2-1; 8 bases are a match to TRBD1. With V trimmed by 5 bases and J by 10 bases, 22 bases remained unmatched. The CDR3 spans 18 residues. Germline lookup yields CDR1 SGHTA and CDR2 FQGNSA. In DNA form, the CDR3 reads TGTGCCAGCAGCCGCGGACCTAAGGCCGGGACAGGTTCCTACGAGCAGTTCTTC. It encodes CASSRGPKAGTGSYEQFF.

The rearrangement joins TRBV5-6 to TRBJ1-2, with D unclear. The CDR3 is made up of 13 amino acids. The ends were cut back, 4 bases at V and 8 bases at J, with 15 bases in the middle. From germline, CDR1 is SGHDT and CDR2 YYEEEE. This CDR3 reads CASSPVVGSGYTF. Here the CDR3 DNA reads TGTGCCAGCAGCCCGGTCGTGGGTAGCGGCTACACCTTC.

This clonotype has just a few counts. This chain uses TRBV12-5 with TRBJ1-6; D not certain. Trimming removed 2 bases at V and 14 bases at J, with 28 bases between. The length of the CDR3 is 18 residues. CDR1 is LGHNT and CDR2 is FRNRAP in the germline V gene. CDR3 sequence: CASGLIAVLEDPSRTLHF. The CDR3 coding sequence is TGTGCTAGTGGTTTGATCGCGGTGCTGGAGGACCCTTCAAGGACCCTCCACTTT.

The V and J genes are TRBV25-1 and TRBJ1-4; the D gene is possibly TRBD1 (5 bases). The V gene's germline CDR1 is MGHDK and CDR2 SYGVNS. The CDR3 covers 16 residues. V was pared by 6 bases and J by 5 bases, with 19 bases between. CDR3 in amino acids: CASRPERGRANEKLFF. CDR3 sequence (DNA): TGTGCCAGCAGACCTGAAAGGGGCCGAGCAAATGAAAAACTGTTTTTT.

This clonotype was detected many times. V usage is TRBV28 and J usage is TRBJ2-1; D possibly corresponds to TRBD1 (6 bases). The CDR3 covers 16 residues. Germline V lookup: CDR1 MDHEN, CDR2 SYDVKM. V lost 5 bases to trimming and J lost 0 bases, with 14 bases between them. The CDR3 sequence: CASSPPGQNSYNEQFF. The CDR3 DNA sequence: TGTGCCAGCAGTCCTCCGGGACAAAACTCCTACAATGAGCAGTTCTTC.

Ten or more counts support this clonotype. The chain uses TRBV6-1 and TRBJ1-1; a possible D gene is TRBD1 (5 bases). Germline loops: CDR1 MNHNS, CDR2 SASEGT. This CDR3 contains 15 residues. Trimming shortened V by 3 bases and J by 0 bases, and 11 bases separated the two germline ends. The chain's CDR3 is CASSDPGTVNTEAFF. CDR3 DNA sequence: TGTGCCAGCAGTGATCCCGGGACGGTGAACACTGAAGCTTTCTTT.